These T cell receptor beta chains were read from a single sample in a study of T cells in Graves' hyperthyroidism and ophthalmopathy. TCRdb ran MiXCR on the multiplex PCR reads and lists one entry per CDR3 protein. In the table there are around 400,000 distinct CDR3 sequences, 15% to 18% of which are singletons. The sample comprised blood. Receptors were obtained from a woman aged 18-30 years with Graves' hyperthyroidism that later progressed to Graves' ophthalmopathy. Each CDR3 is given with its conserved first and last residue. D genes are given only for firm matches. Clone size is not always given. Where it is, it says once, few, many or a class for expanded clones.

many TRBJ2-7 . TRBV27 TGTGCCAGCACTACGGGACTCCACGGAGGCGAGCAGTACTTC CASTTGLHGGEQYF
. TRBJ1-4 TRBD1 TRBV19 TGTGCCAGCGGGGACAGGGGTATTGAAAAACTGTTTTTT CASGDRGIEKLFF
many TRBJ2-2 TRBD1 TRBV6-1 TGTGCCAGCAGTTTCGGACAGGGACGAGACACCGGGGAGCTGTTTTTT CASSFGQGRDTGELFF
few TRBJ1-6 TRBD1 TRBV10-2 TGCGCCAGCAGTGAGTCGGGGACAGGGCCCGAGGATTCACCCCTCCACTTT CASSESGTGPEDSPLHF
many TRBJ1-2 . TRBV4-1 TGCGCCAGCAGCCAAGCTGCCGGGGGAGACTATGGCTACACCTTC CASSQAAGGDYGYTF
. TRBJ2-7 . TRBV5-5 TGTGCCAGCAGCTTGGGAGGGAGAGACTCCTACGAGCAGTACTTC CASSLGGRDSYEQYF
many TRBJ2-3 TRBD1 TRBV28 TGTGCCAGCAGTACCGCTTTAAGGACAGGGGGCACAGATACGCAGTATTTT CASSTALRTGGTDTQYF
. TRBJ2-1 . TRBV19 TGTGCCAGTAGAAGGGGTGTTAGCGGCTACAATGAGCAGTTCTTC CASRRGVSGYNEQFF
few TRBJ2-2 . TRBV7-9 TGTGCCAGCAGCTTTAGGGCAGCAGAGGCGAACACCGGGGAGCTGTTTTTT CASSFRAAEANTGELFF
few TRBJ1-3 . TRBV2 TGTGCCAGCAGTGAATGGCTAATCTCTGGAAACACCATATATTTT CASSEWLISGNTIYF
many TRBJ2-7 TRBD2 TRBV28 TGTGCCAGCAGTTTGTTTTGGCTAGCGGGAGTCGAGTTGAGATCCTACGAGCAGTACTTC CASSLFWLAGVELRSYEQYF
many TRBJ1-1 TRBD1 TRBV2 TGTGCCAGCAGTACTCGACAGGGGGGGAGCACTGAAGCTTTCTTT CASSTRQGGSTEAFF
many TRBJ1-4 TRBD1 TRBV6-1 TGTGCCAGCAGTTGTTCGGGACAGGGCTTTGGTAATGAAAAACTGTTTTTT CASSCSGQGFGNEKLFF
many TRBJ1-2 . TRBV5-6 TGTGCCAGCAGCTTGCAAGGGGCCGGGAACTATGGCTACACCTTC CASSLQGAGNYGYTF